Here is one TCR beta chain with its context. The antigen remains undetermined. The length of the CDR3 is 14 residues. Losses at the gene ends were 8 bases for V and 5 bases for J; bases not matched to a gene: 9. Germline V gives CDR1 MNHEY, CDR2 SVGAGI. Profiled with immunoSEQ multiplex PCR; TCRdb holds only in-frame clones, not every one. The table includes about 110,000 clones, around 89% detected once. These data belong to a study of PD-1 blockade in classical Hodgkin lymphoma. Study conclusions and caveats: Complete responders had baseline diversity similar to newly diagnosed patients.

Every patient had relapsed following autologous stem cell transplantation, and cohorts differed in brentuximab vedotin exposure. Complete response, partial response or progressive disease constituted the best response categories observed. The sequence was collected from a human donor with classical Hodgkin lymphoma. Material: peripheral blood mononuclear cells (PBMCs), obtained before the second cycle of nivolumab. The V gene is TRBV6-5, the J gene TRBJ2-5; 9 bases agree with TRBD1. The CDR3 region is CASGPHRGPETQYF. The CDR3 coding sequence is TGTGCCAGCGGACCTCACAGGGGGCCGGAGACCCAGTACTTC.